These 6 T cell receptor beta chains came from one sample sequenced in a study of shared clonotypes between healthy human individuals. TCRdb keeps only in-frame clones here, not all; method: immunoSEQ multiplex PCR. The repertoire has more than 2 million clones, 90% to 96% of them found once; the top ten carry approximately 0.13%. What was sequenced was naive CD4+ T cells sorted from blood. The subset is: CD45RA+ positively selected. The receptors here all came from a man between 18 and 35 years old in good health.

Worth noting for this clone: At the DNA level, this CDR3 is encoded by other sequences in the same sample as well. The chain joins TRBV30 to TRBJ2-7; D is unclear. Germline lookup yields CDR1 GTSNPN and CDR2 SVGIG (reference sequence). The CDR3 consists of 12 residues. Trimming removed 0 bases at V and 4 bases at J, with 7 bases between. CDR3 protein: CAWSVVPYEQYF. The DNA for the CDR3 is TGTGCCTGGAGTGTGGTGCCTTACGAGCAGTACTTC.

The chain recombines TRBV7-9 with TRBJ2-2; a possible D gene is TRBD1 (5 bases). V was shortened by 2 bases and J by 1 base, with 5 bases between the two germline ends. Germline V gene lookup returns CDR1 SEHNR and CDR2 FQNEAQ (reference sequence). This CDR3 has 14 amino acids. The CDR3 DNA follows: TGTGCCAGCAGCTTACAGGGGAACACCGGGGAGCTGTTTTTT. Protein: CASSLQGNTGELFF.

The genes are TRBV7-2 and TRBJ2-2, with TRBD2 identical over 8 bases. This CDR3 has 16 amino acids. V dropped 1 base and J dropped 0; count of bases not matched to a gene: 1. From germline, CDR1 is SGHTA and CDR2 FQGNSA. Here the CDR3 reads CASSLEAGANTGELFF. DNA of the CDR3: TGTGCCAGCAGCTTAGAAGCGGGAGCGAACACCGGGGAGCTGTTTTTT.

The chain is built from TRBV6-1 and TRBJ2-1; 7 bases match TRBD2. Germline values: CDR1 MNHNS, CDR2 SASEGT. V gave up 8 bases and J gave up 9 bases; unmatched junction bases: 10. The CDR3 covers 13 residues. CDR3 residues: CASRTSWTSEQFF. CDR3 DNA: TGTGCCAGCCGGACTAGTTGGACAAGTGAGCAGTTCTTC.

This chain links TRBV6-6 with TRBJ2-7; no reliable D call. The V end was cut by 7 bases, the J end by 4 bases, with 14 bases between. CDR3 size: 13 residues. Per the germline V gene, CDR1 is MNHNY and CDR2 is SVGAGI (reference sequence). CDR3 in DNA: TGTGCCAGCACAGGAGACACGGATTACGAGCAGTACTTC. Protein sequence: CASTGDTDYEQYF.

V is TRBV5-1 and J is TRBJ2-7, with unresolved D. The CDR3 consists of 13 residues. Germline assignment: CDR1 SGHRS and CDR2 YFSETQ. The V and J ends lost 3 bases and 2 bases respectively, with 9 bases between them. The chain's CDR3 is CASSSSGTYEQYF. CDR3 nucleotide sequence: TGCGCCAGCAGCTCGTCCGGCACCTACGAGCAGTACTTC.